This TCR beta chain was obtained from a study of blood T cells in healthy people across ages. Study-wide results and limits: Those diversity estimates obtained from one million T cells were thought to be underestimates.

It was roughly 10 milliliters of peripheral blood that were drawn from each donor. To note about this clonotype: Its target is unknown.

Next came a second PCR, run for about 7 to 11 cycles, which used a sample-barcoded 5' primer along with a J-beta primer mix. Each cDNA molecule was tagged by a template-switch adaptor that had 12 random nucleotides. CDR3-containing paired-end reads numbered at least 2.5 million in each sample. From the 5' RACE reads, TCRdb called clonotypes with MiXCR, one entry per CDR3 protein. The table includes some 860,000 distinct CDR3 sequences, about 61% detected once. The clonotype was recovered from a middle-aged man in good health. The specimen was blood.

The CDR3 DNA is TGTGCCAGCAGCCTGGAAGGGAGAAGATCACCCCTCCACTTT. It translates to CASSLEGRRSPLHF. The chain has TRBV6-1 and TRBJ1-6; D gene unclear. The CDR3 contains 14 residues. Germline loops: CDR1 MNHNS, CDR2 SASEGT. V was clipped by 6 bases and J by 10 bases, with 16 bases between them.